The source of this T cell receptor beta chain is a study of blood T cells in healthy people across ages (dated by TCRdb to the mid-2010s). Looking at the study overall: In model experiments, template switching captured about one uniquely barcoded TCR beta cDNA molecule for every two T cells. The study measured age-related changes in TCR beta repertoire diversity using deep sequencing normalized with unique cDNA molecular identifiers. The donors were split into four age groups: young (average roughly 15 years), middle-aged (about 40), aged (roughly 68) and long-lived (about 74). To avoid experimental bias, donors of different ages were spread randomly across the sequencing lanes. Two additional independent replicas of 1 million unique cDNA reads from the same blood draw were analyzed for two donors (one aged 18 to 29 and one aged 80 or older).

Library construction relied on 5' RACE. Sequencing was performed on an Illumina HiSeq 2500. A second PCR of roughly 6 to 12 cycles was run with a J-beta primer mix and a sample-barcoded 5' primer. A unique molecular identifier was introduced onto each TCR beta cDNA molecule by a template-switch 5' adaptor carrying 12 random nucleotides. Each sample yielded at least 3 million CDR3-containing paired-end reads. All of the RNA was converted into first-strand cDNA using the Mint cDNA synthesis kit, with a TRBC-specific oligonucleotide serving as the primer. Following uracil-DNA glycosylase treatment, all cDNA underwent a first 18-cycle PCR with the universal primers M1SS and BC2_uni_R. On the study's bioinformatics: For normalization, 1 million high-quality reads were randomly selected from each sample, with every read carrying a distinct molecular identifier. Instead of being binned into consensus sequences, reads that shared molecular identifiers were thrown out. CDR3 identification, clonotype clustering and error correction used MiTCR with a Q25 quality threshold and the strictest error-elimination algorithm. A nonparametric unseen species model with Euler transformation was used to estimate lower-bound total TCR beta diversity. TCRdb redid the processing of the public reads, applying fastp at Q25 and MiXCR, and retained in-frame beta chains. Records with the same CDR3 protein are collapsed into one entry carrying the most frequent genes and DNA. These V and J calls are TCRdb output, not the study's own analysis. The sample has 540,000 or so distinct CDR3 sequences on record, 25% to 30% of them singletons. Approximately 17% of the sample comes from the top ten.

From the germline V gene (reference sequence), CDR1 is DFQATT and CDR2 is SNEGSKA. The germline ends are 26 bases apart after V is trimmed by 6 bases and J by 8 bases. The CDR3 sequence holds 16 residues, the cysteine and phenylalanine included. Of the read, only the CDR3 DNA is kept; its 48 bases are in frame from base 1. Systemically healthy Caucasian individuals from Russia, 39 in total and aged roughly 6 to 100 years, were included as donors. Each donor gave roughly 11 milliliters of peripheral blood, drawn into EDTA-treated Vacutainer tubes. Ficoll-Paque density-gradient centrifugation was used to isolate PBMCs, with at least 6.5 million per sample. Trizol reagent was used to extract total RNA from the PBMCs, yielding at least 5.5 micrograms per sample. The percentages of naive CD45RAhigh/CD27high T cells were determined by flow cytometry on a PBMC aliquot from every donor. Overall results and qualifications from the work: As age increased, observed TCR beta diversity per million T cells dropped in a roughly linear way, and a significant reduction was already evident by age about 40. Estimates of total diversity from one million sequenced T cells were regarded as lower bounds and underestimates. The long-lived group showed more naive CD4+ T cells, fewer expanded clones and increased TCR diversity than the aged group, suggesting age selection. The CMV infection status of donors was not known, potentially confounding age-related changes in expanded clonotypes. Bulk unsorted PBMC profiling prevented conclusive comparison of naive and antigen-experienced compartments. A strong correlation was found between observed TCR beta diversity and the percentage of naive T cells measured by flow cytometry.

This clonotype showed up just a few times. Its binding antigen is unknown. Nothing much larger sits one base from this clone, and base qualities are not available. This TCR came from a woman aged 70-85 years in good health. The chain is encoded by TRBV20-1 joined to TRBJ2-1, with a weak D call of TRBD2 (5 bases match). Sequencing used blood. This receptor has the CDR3 CSAAQILGTEGDEQFF. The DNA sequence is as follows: TGCAGTGCCGCCCAAATACTAGGCACTGAGGGCGATGAGCAGTTCTTC.